The 6 T cell receptor beta chains listed next were all sequenced from one sample in a study of CXCR3-negative and CXCR3-positive naive CD8 T cells. 5' RACE with UMI labels generated the TRB cDNA libraries. TCRdb derives one entry per CDR3 protein from the 5' RACE reads, leaving out DNA. This sample's table reports around 140,000 distinct CDR3 sequences. Sequenced: naive CXCR3- CD8+ T cells from blood. Sample subset: CD45RO-CCR7+CD27+CD95- naive CD8+ T cells lacking CXCR3 (TNR3-). These receptors all come from a human donor in good health. Some clones in this sample may be carry-over from other donors' samples.

The chain combines TRBV4-2 with TRBJ2-7. Germline V gives CDR1 LGHNA, CDR2 YNFKEQ. The CDR3 totals 13 residues. The chain's CDR3 is CASSPYMAYEQYF.

This chain connects TRBV10-3 to TRBJ1-1. Germline V gene lookup returns CDR1 ENHRY and CDR2 SYGVKD. The length of the CDR3 is 14 residues. The CDR3 spells CAISEPTGNTEAFF.

This sequence joins TRBV7-3 and TRBJ2-1; TCRdb calls TRBD1, which cannot be checked without DNA. The CDR3 is 16 residues long. Germline values: CDR1 SGHTA, CDR2 FQGTGA. The CDR3 is CASSSPLGQGGQEQFF.

The chain couples TRBV29-1 to TRBJ2-3. The CDR3 is made up of 12 amino acids. Germline V CDR1 and CDR2: SQVTM, ANQGSEA. The CDR3 reads CSVLDLSDTQYF.

The V gene is TRBV29-1, the J gene TRBJ1-1. This CDR3 comprises 13 residues. The germline gives CDR1 SQVTM, CDR2 ANQGSEA. The CDR3 here is CSVEERLGTEAFF. The whole variable domain, remainder taken from reference TRBV29-1 and TRBJ1-1, is SAVISQKPSRDICQRGTSLTIQCQVDSQVTMMFWYRQQPGQSLTLIATANQGSEATYESGFVIDKFPISRPNLTFSTLTVSNMSPEDSSIYLCSVEERLGTEAFFGQGTRLTVV.

This chain uses TRBV18 with TRBJ1-1; the TCRdb D gene call, TRBD1, has no DNA to confirm it. In germline, CDR1 is KGHSH, CDR2 LQKENI. The CDR3 has 13 amino acids. The CDR3 reads CASSLGDDDEAFF.